This T cell receptor (beta chain) was recovered during a study of T cell responses to AZD1222 COVID-19 vaccine. Comments on this clone: Its antigen is as yet unknown.

Sequencing used immunoSEQ multiplex PCR; TCRdb keeps in-frame clones, though not all of them. The sample shows over 110,000 clones, about 90% of them seen only once. Regarding the study as a whole: With two AZD1222 doses given, Spike-specific TCR breadth and depth both rose. White British ancestry dominated among donors, who included more females, and clonal diversity was possibly underestimated. Per reports, nearly half of all spike-specific TCRs target regions that are unmutated in variants.

Pooled in the analysis were second doses at about 4 or about 12 weeks. The CDR3 extends over 13 amino acids. With 4 bases removed from V and 10 bases from J, the gap between germline ends came to 14 bases. V and J are TRBV12-3 or TRBV12-4 and TRBJ2-1; no clear D gene. The sequences come from peripheral blood, collected 28 days after the second AZD1222 dose. This receptor was taken from an adult who received the AZD1222 COVID-19 vaccine. The CDR3 loop is CASSSTNDPEQFF. In DNA, the CDR3 is TGTGCCAGCAGTTCCACTAATGACCCAGAGCAGTTCTTC.